These 29 T cell receptor beta chains were all obtained from the same sample, sequenced in a study of blood T cell repertoires in COVID-19. Generated by immunoSEQ multiplex PCR, the TCRdb table keeps only in-frame clones and is missing some. The sample includes 55,000 to 70,000 clones, around 90% of them seen just once. Sequencing used peripheral blood. The receptors were sampled from a woman aged 60-70 years with COVID-19, enrolled during active disease.

V usage is TRBV6-6 and J usage is TRBJ2-1; TRBD1 matches at 10 bases. J gave up 2 bases and V 2 bases, and 3 bases lay outside the gene matches. The CDR3 is made up of 16 amino acids. Germline-derived CDR1 and CDR2 are MNHNY and SVGAGI (reference sequence). CDR3 in DNA: TGTGCCAGCAGTTACGGGGGGACAGGGGCCTACAATGAGCAGTTCTTC. Translating it yields CASSYGGTGAYNEQFF.

The chain recombines TRBV9 with TRBJ2-7; tentative D call: TRBD2 (7 bases). V was trimmed by 4 bases and J by 1 base, leaving 18 bases between them. The germline gives CDR1 SGDLS, CDR2 YYNGEE. The CDR3 is 16 residues long. In nucleotides, the CDR3 is TGTGCCAGCAGCTCAAAAGGGGGAGGGGAGTCCTACGAGCAGTACTTC. Translation gives CASSSKGGGESYEQYF.

This chain links TRBV5-1 with TRBJ2-7, with TRBD1 identical over 10 bases. The CDR3 has 15 amino acids. CDR1 is SGHRS, CDR2 YFSETQ, per germline. V gave up 0 bases and J gave up 5 bases; unmatched junction bases: 5. The chain's CDR3 is CASSLEDRGSHEQYF. CDR3 DNA sequence: TGCGCCAGCAGCTTGGAGGACAGGGGGTCACACGAGCAGTACTTC.

CDR3 protein: CAIGQGSNYGYTF. The CDR3, as DNA: TGTGCCATCGGACAGGGGAGTAACTATGGCTACACCTTC. This chain joins TRBV10-3 and TRBJ1-2, with 9 bases matching TRBD1. V lost 8 bases and J lost 1; bases outside the gene matches: 2. CDR1 ENHRY and CDR2 SYGVKD come from the germline V gene. This CDR3 is 13 amino acids long.

For the CDR3, the DNA is TGTGCCAGCAGTTTATATCTTAGCGGGGGCTACGAGCAGTACTTC. This encodes CASSLYLSGGYEQYF. V is TRBV27 and J is TRBJ2-7, with TRBD2 identical over 9 bases. Losses at the gene ends were 1 base for V and 3 bases for J; bases not matched to a gene: 4. Germline V gives CDR1 MNHEY, CDR2 SMNVEV (reference sequence). The length of the CDR3 is 15 residues.

This clone is a singleton in its sample. This chain links TRBV9 with TRBJ2-2; D is possibly TRBD2 (7 bases). The V end lost 4 bases, the J end lost 4 bases, and 20 bases lay between the germline ends. Germline CDR1 and CDR2: SGDLS and YYNGEE. The CDR3 is 17 amino acids. DNA of the CDR3: TGTGCCAGCAGCACCCCTGAGTGGGGGGGCTCCACCGGGGAGCTGTTTTTT. This gives the protein CASSTPEWGGSTGELFF.

As DNA, the CDR3 is TGTGCCAGCAGCCAAGGGGGGCTGAATTGGGCTTTCTTT. It encodes CASSQGGLNWAFF. V is TRBV3-1 (or the pseudogene TRBV3-2) and J is TRBJ1-1; TRBD1 is a possible D gene (6 bases). The CDR3 covers 13 residues. V was clipped by 1 base and J by 11 bases, with 14 bases between them. CDR1 and CDR2 from the germline V gene are LGHDT and YNNKEL (reference sequence).

The gene calls are TRBV9 and TRBJ2-2; TRBD2 matches at 10 bases. V gave up 0 bases and J gave up 2 bases; unmatched junction bases: 7. Germline assignment: CDR1 SGDLS and CDR2 YYNGEE. The CDR3 sequence is 18 residues long. The CDR3 sequence: CASSVAGGTSDNTGELFF. The CDR3 DNA reads TGTGCCAGCAGCGTAGCGGGGGGGACTAGCGATAACACCGGGGAGCTGTTTTTT.

The rearrangement joins TRBV5-1 to TRBJ1-1, with D possibly being TRBD1 (6 bases). The germline gives CDR1 SGHRS, CDR2 YFSETQ. Trimming left V 0 bases short and J 7 bases short, with 10 bases between. This CDR3 is 13 amino acids long. The CDR3 is CASSLGGPVEAFF. In DNA, the CDR3 is TGCGCCAGCAGCTTGGGGGGGCCGGTTGAAGCTTTCTTT.

This clone occurred once. This rearrangement joins TRBV5-1 to TRBJ2-3, with TRBD2 identical over 12 bases. Germline V gives CDR1 SGHRS, CDR2 YFSETQ. J was trimmed by 7 bases and V by 3 bases; bases with no gene match: 6. CDR3 length: 15 residues. The CDR3 reads CASSSGLAGSYTQYF. CDR3 nucleotide sequence: TGCGCCAGCAGCTCGGGACTAGCGGGCTCTTATACGCAGTATTTT. Full variable domain (remainder filled in from reference TRBV5-1 and TRBJ2-3): KAGVTQTPRYLIKTRGQQVTLSCSPISGHRSVSWYQQTPGQGLQFLFEYFSETQRNKGNFPGRFSGRQFSNSRSEMNVSTLELGDSALYLCASSSGLAGSYTQYFGPGTRLTVL.

This rearrangement joins TRBV14 to TRBJ2-1; 10 positions match TRBD2. The CDR3 has 19 amino acids. The germline V gene has CDR1 SGHDN and CDR2 FVKESK. V dropped 1 base and J dropped 7; count of bases not matched to a gene: 16. Here the CDR3 DNA reads TGTGCCAGCAGCCAAGCTGTAGGAATAGCGGGGGGCCAGCAGAATGAGCAGTTCTTC. Protein product: CASSQAVGIAGGQQNEQFF.

This clone was picked up one time. The chain recombines TRBV18 with TRBJ2-7; TRBD1 matches at 8 bases. Losses at the gene ends were 3 bases for V and 0 bases for J; bases not matched to a gene: 4. From germline, CDR1 is KGHSH and CDR2 LQKENI. The CDR3 is 15 amino acids. The CDR3 protein is CASSPVGQGSYEQYF. In DNA, the CDR3 is TGTGCCAGCTCACCGGTCGGACAGGGCTCCTACGAGCAGTACTTC.

This chain joins TRBV4-1 and TRBJ2-2, with D tentatively TRBD1 (6 bases). CDR1 and CDR2 from the germline V gene are MGHRA and YSYEKL. The CDR3 loop spans 17 amino acids. V lost 2 bases to trimming and J lost 4 bases, with 17 bases between them. The CDR3 DNA is TGCGCCAGCAGCCAACCAAGGGGGAGATCGGGCACCGGGGAGCTGTTTTTT. Translation gives CASSQPRGRSGTGELFF.

This clone was found a few times. The gene calls are TRBV3-1 (or the pseudogene TRBV3-2) and TRBJ2-2; D might be TRBD1 (5 bases). V was clipped by 0 bases and J by 2 bases, with 13 bases between them. Germline assignment: CDR1 LGHDT and CDR2 YNNKEL (reference sequence). The CDR3 extends over 17 amino acids. The CDR3 DNA is TGTGCCAGCAGCCAAGATGGGGCTTACACAAACACCGGGGAGCTGTTTTTT. Protein sequence: CASSQDGAYTNTGELFF.

The chain employs TRBV5-6 and TRBJ2-5; 7 bases are shared with TRBD2. Trimming took 5 bases from V and 5 from J; bases not matched to a gene: 6. The CDR3 totals 13 residues. CDR1 and CDR2 from the germline V gene are SGHDT and YYEEEE. The CDR3 reads CASRRDGRETQYF. In DNA form, the CDR3 reads TGTGCCAGCAGGCGGGACGGGAGGGAGACCCAGTACTTC.

This chain uses TRBV5-1 with TRBJ2-7; D call uncertain. Germline V gene sequence: CDR1 SGHRS, CDR2 YFSETQ. Trimming left V 1 base short and J 5 bases short, with 16 bases between. This CDR3 is built from 15 residues. This CDR3 reads CASSLPQAYNDEQYF. CDR3 DNA sequence: TGCGCCAGCAGCTTGCCTCAGGCCTATAACGACGAGCAGTACTTC.

The V call is TRBV6-1, the J call TRBJ2-2; 7 bases map to TRBD1. The CDR3 is made up of 16 amino acids. With V trimmed by 2 bases and J by 5 bases, 8 bases remained unmatched. CDR1 and CDR2 from the germline V gene are MNHNS and SASEGT. The CDR3 nucleotides read TGTGCCAGCAGTGAATTGACAGGGACGGGGACCGGGGAGCTGTTTTTT. It codes for CASSELTGTGTGELFF.

The chain joins TRBV5-1 to TRBJ2-7; D is possibly TRBD2 (5 bases). This CDR3 has 14 amino acids. The germline V and J ends were trimmed by 3 bases and 0 bases, with 10 bases remaining between them. The germline V gene has CDR1 SGHRS and CDR2 YFSETQ. CDR3 residues: CASSSTTDSYEQYF. The DNA of the CDR3 is TGCGCCAGCAGCTCGACTACAGACTCCTACGAGCAGTACTTC.

The chain combines TRBV6-1 with TRBJ1-1; TRBD1 agrees at 8 bases. The junction had 4 bases not matched to a gene; V was cut back by 3 bases and J by 4 bases. CDR3 length: 14 amino acids. Germline V CDR1 and CDR2: MNHNS, SASEGT. The CDR3 sequence is CASSDRDRITEAFF. The CDR3, as DNA: TGTGCCAGCAGTGATCGGGACAGGATCACTGAAGCTTTCTTT.

This clone was counted a few times. The chain uses TRBV7-2 and TRBJ1-6; tentative D call: TRBD1 (5 bases). Germline values: CDR1 SGHTA, CDR2 FQGNSA. V was trimmed by 8 bases and J by 5 bases, leaving 22 bases between them. CDR3 length equals 17 residues. In DNA, the CDR3 is TGTGCCAGCTTGCCTGGGGCGACTTGGGGTGATAATTCACCCCTCCACTTT. Amino acid sequence: CASLPGATWGDNSPLHF.

V gene TRBV6-1 combines with J gene TRBJ1-4; TRBD1 agrees at 7 bases. J gave up 5 bases and V 3 bases, and 3 bases lay outside the gene matches. The V gene's germline CDR1 is MNHNS and CDR2 SASEGT. This CDR3 contains 14 residues. The CDR3 DNA sequence: TGTGCCAGCAGTGACAGGGGGTTAAATGAAAAACTGTTTTTT. Translated: CASSDRGLNEKLFF.

The rearrangement joins TRBV27 to TRBJ1-2; D is uncertain. The CDR3 loop spans 14 amino acids. Germline loops: CDR1 MNHEY, CDR2 SMNVEV (reference sequence). V lost 2 bases, J lost 9 bases, and 16 bases lay in between. CDR3 protein: CASSLGLGFGSYTF. The CDR3 DNA reads as TGTGCCAGCAGTTTAGGCCTCGGCTTCGGGAGCTACACCTTC.

The rearrangement joins TRBV6-5 to TRBJ1-2; 7 nucleotides line up with TRBD1. The CDR3 length is 14 residues. V dropped 2 bases and J dropped 8; count of bases not matched to a gene: 8. Germline-derived CDR1 and CDR2 are MNHEY and SVGAGI. The CDR3 loop is CASSYGRRGYGYTF. CDR3 nucleotide sequence: TGTGCCAGCAGTTACGGGCGCAGGGGGTACGGCTACACCTTC.

The chain employs TRBV11-3 and TRBJ2-2, with 7 positions matching TRBD2. Germline CDR1 SGHNT, CDR2 YENEEA. V shed 1 base and J 3 bases; nucleotides not matched to a gene: 2. CDR3 length equals 15 residues. The CDR3, as DNA: TGTGCCAGCAGCTTAGGGGCGGGGGACACCGGGGAGCTGTTTTTT. It yields the protein CASSLGAGDTGELFF.

The chain combines TRBV4-1 with TRBJ1-2; perhaps TRBD1 as D (5 bases). Trimming shortened V by 10 bases and J by 4 bases, and 19 bases separated the two germline ends. The CDR3 loop spans 14 amino acids. In germline, CDR1 is MGHRA, CDR2 YSYEKL. The CDR3 reads CATSRPQGSYGYTF. The CDR3 nucleotides read TGCGCCACCTCTCGTCCGCAGGGATCCTATGGCTACACCTTC.

The chain links TRBV7-6 to TRBJ2-6; TRBD1 matches 10 bases. The CDR3 is 16 residues long. Germline loops: CDR1 SGHVS, CDR2 FNYEAQ. The trim removed 5 bases at V and 2 bases at J, leaving 3 bases unmatched. CDR3 residues: CASSLTGGAGANVLTF. The CDR3 nucleotides read TGTGCCAGCAGCCTGACAGGGGGCGCTGGGGCCAACGTCCTGACTTTC.

V is TRBV6-5 and J is TRBJ1-3; D gene ambiguous. Germline CDR1 is MNHEY and CDR2 is SVGAGI. Trimming took off 5 bases at V and 1 base at J, with 9 bases between the two ends. The CDR3 length is 14 residues. The DNA for the CDR3 is TGTGCCAGCAGTACAGAGATTTCTGGAAACACCATATATTTT. Its protein is CASSTEISGNTIYF.

The table lists this clone with a few counts. This chain connects TRBV5-1 to TRBJ2-5, with 10 bases fitting TRBD1. This CDR3 region has 16 residues. Germline CDR1 reads SGHRS; CDR2 reads YFSETQ. Trimming at V came to 7 bases and at J to 4 bases, leaving 13 bases not matched to a gene. The CDR3 DNA reads TGCGCCAGCGCTCTTTCGACAGGGGGCTTAGGAGAGACCCAGTACTTC. Its protein product is CASALSTGGLGETQYF.

This CDR3 reads CASSYSTSGDRGVEQFF. CDR3 DNA sequence: TGTGCCAGCAGTTACTCAACTAGTGGGGACAGGGGCGTGGAGCAGTTCTTC. The chain carries TRBV6-2 or TRBV6-3 and TRBJ2-1; 10 bases agree with TRBD1. CDR1 MNHEY and CDR2 SVGEGT come from the germline V gene. The CDR3 totals 17 residues. J was trimmed by 10 bases and V by 0 bases; bases with no gene match: 12.